The 23 T cell receptor beta chains reported below all come from one sample, sequenced in a study of tumor-infiltrating lymphocytes in primary liver carcinoma. Starting material of around 460 ng total RNA yielded TCR beta cDNA via a constant-region primer. Three nested multiplex PCR rounds, a slightly modified ARM-PCR, produced the libraries for TCR beta. Two initial PCR rounds of roughly 10 cycles each paired TRBV1-TRBV30 forward primers with a C-beta reverse primer. TCRdb reprocessed the multiplex PCR reads with MiXCR, giving one entry per CDR3 protein. The sample shows about 180,000 distinct CDR3 sequences, 60% of them seen only once. Blood RNA was derived from unsorted whole blood, and germline DNA was extracted too. Sequenced sample: peripheral blood. The receptors originated from a middle-aged man with primary liver carcinoma and hepatitis B virus infection.

There are a few counts of this clonotype. The J gene is TRBJ2-7, the V gene TRBV29-1; 8 nucleotides match TRBD1. The germline CDR1 and CDR2 sequences are SQVTM and ANQGSEA. This CDR3 spans 13 amino acids. Trimming removed 7 bases from V and 3 bases from J; junction bases left unmatched: 8. The CDR3 region has the DNA TGCAGCGCGAACAGGGGGAACGGCTACGAGCAGTACTTC. It specifies CSANRGNGYEQYF.

The chain combines TRBV6-5 with TRBJ1-2; unclear D gene. The CDR3 covers 15 residues. With 7 bases removed from V and 0 bases from J, the gap between germline ends came to 15 bases. Per the germline V gene, CDR1 is MNHEY and CDR2 is SVGAGI. CDR3 sequence: CASTYNPSSNYGYTF. CDR3 in DNA: TGTGCCAGCACTTATAATCCCAGTTCTAACTATGGCTACACCTTC.

A remark on this clonotype: An end of the junction differs from the germline gene, which may be a read error. CDR3 sequence reads: CASSSGLAGVRLGDGF. In DNA, the CDR3 is TGTGCCAGCAGCTCCGGACTAGCGGGAGTTCGCCTGGGAGATGGTTTC. This chain uses TRBV11-2 with TRBJ2-1; 13 nucleotides line up with TRBD2. The germline gives CDR1 SGHAT, CDR2 FQNNGV. CDR3 size: 16 residues.

This sequence joins TRBV11-2 and TRBJ2-1; 8 bases align to TRBD2. CDR1 is SGHAT, CDR2 FQNNGV, per germline. The CDR3 totals 16 residues. V gave up 2 bases and J gave up 10 bases; unmatched junction bases: 13. For the CDR3, the DNA is TGTGCCAGCAGCTTACAAGCTGGTCTAGCGGGTGCCGAGCAGTTCTTC. This encodes CASSLQAGLAGAEQFF.

Points on this clonotype: Compared with germline, one end of the junction differs, possibly owing to a read error. The chain joins TRBV11-2 to TRBJ1-5, with D perhaps matching TRBD1 (5 bases). From germline, CDR1 is SGHAT and CDR2 FQNNGV. The CDR3 is 14 residues long. The CDR3 region is CASSDPDTGPPQHF. Here the CDR3 DNA reads TGCGCCAGCAGCGACCCAGACACAGGTCCGCCCCAGCATTTT.

The rearrangement joins TRBV6-5 to TRBJ2-5; D remains unclear. Trimming pared 6 bases from V and 2 bases from J, leaving 7 bases between. This CDR3 contains 12 residues. CDR1 is MNHEY, CDR2 SVGAGI, per germline. CDR3 region: CASRRQQETQYF. In DNA, the CDR3 is TGTGCCAGCAGACGGCAACAAGAGACCCAGTACTTC.

The CDR3 is CASSKGRIQPQHF. CDR3 coding DNA: TGTGCCAGCAGCAAAGGGCGGATTCAGCCCCAGCATTTT. This chain connects TRBV21-1 to TRBJ1-5. TRBV21-1 has pseudogene status. The CDR3 is made up of 13 amino acids.

This clonotype came up once. An end of the junction differs from the germline gene, which may be a read error. This chain uses TRBV5-4 with TRBJ2-6; the D gene is possibly TRBD1 (5 bases). Looked up from germline, CDR1 is SGHNT and CDR2 is YYREEE (reference sequence). The CDR3 loop spans 20 amino acids. CDR3 residues: CASSLGGGPLSFSGANVQTF. CDR3 coding DNA: TGTGCCAGCAGCTTGGGTGGCGGCCCCCTTTCCTTCTCTGGGGCCAACGTCCAGACTTTC.

The chain is built from TRBV5-4 and TRBJ2-6, with TRBD2 as a possible D gene (5 bases). CDR1 is SGHNT, CDR2 YYREEE, per germline (reference sequence). Trimming cost V 0 bases and J 5 bases, with 15 bases left between them. This CDR3 comprises 17 residues. The CDR3 here is CASSLVEGRPWANVLTF. The DNA of the CDR3 is TGTGCCAGCAGCTTGGTTGAGGGCCGACCTTGGGCCAACGTCCTGACTTTC. Variable domain in full (rest from reference TRBV5-4 and TRBJ2-6): ETGVTQSPTHLIKTRGQQVTLRCSSQSGHNTVSWYQQALGQGPQFIFQYYREEENGRGNFPPRFSGLQFPNYSSELNVNALELDDSALYLCASSLVEGRPWANVLTFGAGSRLTVL.

Concerning this clonotype itself: Germline and junction disagree at one end, which may indicate a read error. The chain carries TRBV5-1 and TRBJ1-4, with a possible D match to TRBD1 (6 bases). Germline lookup yields CDR1 SGHRS and CDR2 YFSETQ. This CDR3 is 15 amino acids long. The CDR3 nucleotides are TGCGCCAGCAGCTTGGGAGGAAGGACAGACGAAAAACTGGTTTTT. Encoded protein: CASSLGGRTDEKLVF.

A few counts support this clonotype. Given a much more abundant clone one base away, this may be a read error. Lacking the conserved final phenylalanine or tryptophan, this CDR3 likely reflects a read error. V usage is TRBV11-2 and J usage is TRBJ2-1; 12 bases are a match to TRBD2. This CDR3 has 15 residues. Germline assignment: CDR1 SGHAT and CDR2 FQNNGV. Trimming removed 2 bases from V and 8 bases from J; junction bases left unmatched: 4. CDR3 residues: CASSLQLAGGYEQFL. The CDR3 nucleotides read TGTGCCAGCAGCTTACAACTAGCGGGAGGCTATGAGCAGTTCCTC.

V is TRBV28 and J is TRBJ2-1, with D possibly being TRBD1 or TRBD2 (5 bases each). Germline V lookup: CDR1 MDHEN, CDR2 SYDVKM. The V end was cut by 7 bases, the J end by 4 bases, with 11 bases between. The CDR3 contains 13 residues. CDR3 residues: CASIRAGYNEQFF. The CDR3 DNA reads as TGTGCCAGCATCAGGGCGGGTTACAATGAGCAGTTCTTC.

This clonotype was seen only once. Compared with germline, one end of the junction differs, possibly owing to a read error. The chain carries TRBV6-5 and TRBJ2-7; 7 bases match TRBD1. Germline loops: CDR1 MNHEY, CDR2 SVGAGI. The CDR3 runs to 15 residues. CDR3 DNA sequence: TGTGCCAGTCGGACCGGGACAGCAAATTCCTACGTGCAGTACTTC. Encoded protein: CASRTGTANSYVQYF.

Notes on this clonotype: A read error may be the cause here, since a much bigger clone is one base away. The chain is built from TRBV11-3 and TRBJ2-1; 8 bases align to TRBD1. The germline V gene has CDR1 SGHNT and CDR2 YENEEA. The CDR3 is 14 amino acids. As DNA, the CDR3 is TGTGCCAGCAGCTCAATCGGACAGGGCAATCAGCAGTTCTTC. This codes for CASSSIGQGNQQFF.

About this clonotype itself: One end of the junction does not line up with germline, which may come from a read error. The chain carries TRBV11-2 and TRBJ2-5, with D tentatively TRBD1 (6 bases). The tail of the sequence fits TRBJ2-7 better, so the J call may be wrong. This CDR3 has 15 amino acids. CDR1 is SGHAT, CDR2 FQNNGV, per germline. CDR3 region: CANSNRQAWSHEQYF. The CDR3 bases are TGTGCCAACAGCAATCGACAGGCATGGTCCCACGAGCAGTACTTC.

In this sample, this clonotype turned up many times. The chain employs TRBV7-9 and TRBJ2-1, with TRBD1 identical over 11 bases. This CDR3 has 16 residues. The V gene's germline CDR1 is SEHNR and CDR2 FQNEAQ (reference sequence). V lost 7 bases and J lost 8; bases outside the gene matches: 13. The CDR3 protein is CASIPSGTGGIDEQFF. CDR3 coding DNA: TGTGCCAGCATCCCCTCCGGGACAGGGGGTATCGATGAGCAGTTCTTC.

Points on this clonotype: Germline and junction disagree at one end, which may indicate a read error. This chain joins TRBV5-1 and TRBJ1-1; D is undetermined. The CDR3 loop spans 15 amino acids. CDR1 SGHRS and CDR2 YFSETQ come from the germline V gene. This CDR3 is CASSLGDTVNTEAFF. In nucleotides, the CDR3 is TGCGCCAGTAGCTTGGGCGATACGGTGAACACTGAAGCTTTCTTT.

This clonotype was counted between two and nine times. The chain carries TRBV5-1 and TRBJ2-3; 7 bases agree with TRBD2. Germline V CDR1 and CDR2: SGHRS, YFSETQ. Trimming cost V 1 base and J 8 bases; bases outside gene matches: 7. The CDR3 has 14 amino acids. CDR3 in DNA: TGCGCCAGCAGCTTGTGGGCTAGCGGAGGTACGCAGTATTTT. Translated, it gives CASSLWASGGTQYF.

This clonotype was found once. Compared with germline, one end of the junction differs, possibly owing to a read error. The chain is built from TRBV11-2 and TRBJ1-6; no firm D call. CDR1 and CDR2 from the germline V gene are SGHAT and FQNNGV. The CDR3 runs 17 residues. The CDR3, as DNA: TGTGCCAGTAGCCCTCGTCCGATCACTAACTATAATTCACCCATCCACTTT. Amino acid sequence: CASSPRPITNYNSPIHF.

A remark on this clonotype: The junction does not match germline at one end; this may be a read error. The chain combines TRBV5-1 with TRBJ2-3, with TRBD2 matching over 7 bases. Germline V lookup: CDR1 SGHRS, CDR2 YFSETQ. The CDR3 length is 17 residues. CDR3: CTSSNRRAGRDTDTQYF. CDR3 in DNA: TGCACCAGCAGCAACCGCCGAGCGGGGCGGGACACAGATACGCAGTATTTT.

This clonotype was observed once. No conserved phenylalanine or tryptophan ends this CDR3, so it is likely a read error. This chain links TRBV11-2 with TRBJ2-5; 7 nucleotides line up with TRBD1. Germline-derived CDR1 and CDR2 are SGHAT and FQNNGV. Trimming at V came to 4 bases and at J to 1 base, leaving 12 bases not matched to a gene. This CDR3 has 17 amino acids. The CDR3 spells CASSSQTGWRTQETQYI. Here the CDR3 DNA reads TGTGCCAGCAGCTCCCAGACAGGGTGGAGGACCCAAGAGACCCAGTACATC.

The CDR3 region is CASRGLVNQETQYF. CDR3 DNA sequence: TGTGCCAGCAGAGGACTAGTCAATCAAGAGACCCAGTACTTC. The chain combines TRBV6-5 with TRBJ2-5; 7 bases are shared with TRBD2. This CDR3 is built from 14 residues. V was pared by 6 bases and J by 2 bases, with 6 bases of the junction left unmatched. CDR1 and CDR2 (germline): MNHEY, SVGAGI.

A remark on this clonotype: Since a much larger clone is just one base distant, this may be a read error. Without the conserved terminal phenylalanine or tryptophan, this CDR3 likely stems from a read error. This rearrangement joins TRBV11-2 to TRBJ2-1; D gene unclear. Between the trimmed V and J ends, which lost 3 bases and 10 bases, there was a span of 13 bases. There are 13 residues in the CDR3. The germline V gene encodes CDR1 SGHAT and CDR2 FQNNGV. CDR3 sequence (DNA): TGTGCCAGCAGCTTGGCCGAGGTGGTAGAGCAGTTCATC. Translation gives CASSLAEVVEQFI.